This section outlines one T cell receptor beta chain sequence together with its context. Its antigen is not identified. The sample carries other DNA sequences with the same CDR3. The length of the CDR3 is 12 residues. V lost 4 bases, J lost 6 bases, and 9 bases lay in between. CDR1 and CDR2 (germline): SGHRS, YFSETQ. Primers: 60 Vbeta forward and 13 Jbeta reverse. Here immunoSEQ multiplex PCR was the method, and the copy in TCRdb shows in-frame clones only, minus some. This table has over 150,000 clones, 87% appearing once. The data were obtained in a study of cytomegalovirus exposure and HLA in healthy donors. Study-wide points: Rare TCR sequences dominated, though some public TCRs recurred in many donors. Among the most significant clusters, several appeared linked to common viral pathogens in a later analysis. Presence/absence results assume similar sequencing depth per donor, which may not hold.

Sequenced input: PBMCs. The rearrangement uses TRBV5-1 and TRBJ2-3; D not resolved. The TCR sequence derives from a woman aged 25-40 years in good health and CMV-seronegative. For the CDR3, the DNA is TGCGCCAGCAGCCTGGCCCTCGATACGCAGTATTTT. Its protein product is CASSLALDTQYF.